Listed here is a single T cell receptor beta chain. V shed 3 bases and J 4 bases; nucleotides not matched to a gene: 6. Germline V CDR1 and CDR2: LGHDT, YNNKEL (reference sequence). This CDR3 has 15 residues. Original analysis: For nucleated cells, counts were estimated from reference gene primer amplification. Measured with immunoSEQ multiplex PCR; TCRdb has only the in-frame clones, and not every one. From that table come the V and J calls and clone size; the DNA was used to work out D and trimming. The sample shows about 210,000 clones, about 76% of them seen only once. This sample was taken from a study of blood T cell repertoires in COVID-19. Study context: T cells, B-cell-depleted T cells, or PBMCs provided the cDNA or gDNA that served as material.

Participants reported their clinical history, and cohort assignment relied on those reports. The sequencing input was PBMCs or T cells enriched from blood (not recorded which). The TCR originated in a woman between 50 and 59 years old with acute COVID-19. The chain has TRBV3-1 (or the pseudogene TRBV3-2) and TRBJ1-2; 9 bases line up with TRBD1. In nucleotides, the CDR3 is TGTGCCAGCAGCCAGGGGGACAGGGAAAGCTATGGCTACACCTTC. Translation gives CASSQGDRESYGYTF.